Following are 8 T cell receptor beta chains from one sample sequenced in a study of T cell responses to AZD1222 COVID-19 vaccine. Sequencing was performed with immunoSEQ multiplex PCR; in TCRdb, only in-frame clones are kept and a portion is missing. The repertoire holds around 100,000 clones, with approximately 88% as singletons. The input for sequencing was peripheral blood, taken on day 0 of AZD1222 vaccination. The receptors were gathered from an adult in good health.

The J gene is TRBJ2-3, the V gene TRBV6-4; no clear D gene. The V end lost 8 bases, the J end lost 0 bases, and 9 bases lay between the germline ends. This CDR3 comprises 13 residues. Germline CDR1 reads MRHNA; CDR2 reads SNTAGT. CDR3 protein: CASAVRSTDTQYF. The CDR3 coding sequence is TGTGCCAGCGCAGTGAGAAGCACAGATACGCAGTATTTT.

V and J are TRBV10-3 and TRBJ2-1; 10 nucleotides agree with TRBD2. This CDR3 comprises 16 residues. Germline assignment: CDR1 ENHRY and CDR2 SYGVKD. V lost 7 bases, J lost 1 base, and 7 bases stayed unmatched. The CDR3 DNA follows: TGTGCCATCACCAAAAGCGGGGGGGAATCCTACAATGAGCAGTTCTTC. This codes for CAITKSGGESYNEQFF.

The chain joins TRBV27 to TRBJ2-7; weak D call: TRBD1 (6 bases). Trimming left V 0 bases short and J 2 bases short, with 8 bases between. The CDR3 covers 14 residues. Germline V gene lookup returns CDR1 MNHEY and CDR2 SMNVEV (reference sequence). Written as DNA, the CDR3 is TGTGCCAGCAGTTTATCTCAGGGGCCCTACGAGCAGTACTTC. It encodes CASSLSQGPYEQYF.

This rearrangement joins TRBV5-4 to TRBJ1-2; TRBD1 agrees at 9 bases. Trimming cost V 4 bases and J 8 bases; bases outside gene matches: 3. The CDR3 runs 12 residues. Germline CDR1 reads SGHNT; CDR2 reads YYREEE (reference sequence). The CDR3 loop is CASSVTGGGYTF. The CDR3 bases are TGTGCCAGCAGCGTCACAGGGGGCGGCTACACCTTC.

The V gene is TRBV5-4, the J gene TRBJ2-1; TRBD2 might be the D (7 bases). V lost 4 bases to trimming and J lost 3 bases, with 14 bases between them. Germline CDR1 SGHNT, CDR2 YYREEE (reference sequence). The CDR3 consists of 15 residues. The CDR3 loop is CASSPTGGHYNEQFF. The CDR3 DNA follows: TGTGCCAGCAGCCCGACGGGGGGCCACTACAATGAGCAGTTCTTC.

This clone was seen once. J is TRBJ1-3 and V is TRBV19; D gene ambiguous. V lost 4 bases to trimming and J lost 4 bases, with 5 bases between them. The germline gives CDR1 LNHDA, CDR2 SQIVND (reference sequence). CDR3 length equals 12 residues. The CDR3 reads CASSRTGNTIYF. In DNA, the CDR3 is TGTGCCAGTAGTAGGACGGGAAACACCATATATTTT.

The chain uses TRBV18 and TRBJ1-4; D gene unclear. Per germline, CDR1 KGHSH and CDR2 LQKENI. The CDR3 is 14 residues long. V was shortened by 4 bases and J by 8 bases, with 14 bases between the two germline ends. CDR3 nucleotide sequence: TGTGCCAGCTCACTCGATTCGGAGCGAGAAAAACTGTTTTTT. Translation gives CASSLDSEREKLFF.

The J gene is TRBJ2-1, the V gene TRBV23-1, with D possibly TRBD1 on 5 matching bases. TRBV23-1 is an ORF; its function is uncertain. This CDR3 comprises 15 residues. V was clipped by 3 bases and J by 0 bases, with 9 bases between them. This chain's CDR3 is CASSHPDSSYNEQFF. DNA of the CDR3: TGCGCCAGCAGTCACCCCGACAGCTCCTACAATGAGCAGTTCTTC.